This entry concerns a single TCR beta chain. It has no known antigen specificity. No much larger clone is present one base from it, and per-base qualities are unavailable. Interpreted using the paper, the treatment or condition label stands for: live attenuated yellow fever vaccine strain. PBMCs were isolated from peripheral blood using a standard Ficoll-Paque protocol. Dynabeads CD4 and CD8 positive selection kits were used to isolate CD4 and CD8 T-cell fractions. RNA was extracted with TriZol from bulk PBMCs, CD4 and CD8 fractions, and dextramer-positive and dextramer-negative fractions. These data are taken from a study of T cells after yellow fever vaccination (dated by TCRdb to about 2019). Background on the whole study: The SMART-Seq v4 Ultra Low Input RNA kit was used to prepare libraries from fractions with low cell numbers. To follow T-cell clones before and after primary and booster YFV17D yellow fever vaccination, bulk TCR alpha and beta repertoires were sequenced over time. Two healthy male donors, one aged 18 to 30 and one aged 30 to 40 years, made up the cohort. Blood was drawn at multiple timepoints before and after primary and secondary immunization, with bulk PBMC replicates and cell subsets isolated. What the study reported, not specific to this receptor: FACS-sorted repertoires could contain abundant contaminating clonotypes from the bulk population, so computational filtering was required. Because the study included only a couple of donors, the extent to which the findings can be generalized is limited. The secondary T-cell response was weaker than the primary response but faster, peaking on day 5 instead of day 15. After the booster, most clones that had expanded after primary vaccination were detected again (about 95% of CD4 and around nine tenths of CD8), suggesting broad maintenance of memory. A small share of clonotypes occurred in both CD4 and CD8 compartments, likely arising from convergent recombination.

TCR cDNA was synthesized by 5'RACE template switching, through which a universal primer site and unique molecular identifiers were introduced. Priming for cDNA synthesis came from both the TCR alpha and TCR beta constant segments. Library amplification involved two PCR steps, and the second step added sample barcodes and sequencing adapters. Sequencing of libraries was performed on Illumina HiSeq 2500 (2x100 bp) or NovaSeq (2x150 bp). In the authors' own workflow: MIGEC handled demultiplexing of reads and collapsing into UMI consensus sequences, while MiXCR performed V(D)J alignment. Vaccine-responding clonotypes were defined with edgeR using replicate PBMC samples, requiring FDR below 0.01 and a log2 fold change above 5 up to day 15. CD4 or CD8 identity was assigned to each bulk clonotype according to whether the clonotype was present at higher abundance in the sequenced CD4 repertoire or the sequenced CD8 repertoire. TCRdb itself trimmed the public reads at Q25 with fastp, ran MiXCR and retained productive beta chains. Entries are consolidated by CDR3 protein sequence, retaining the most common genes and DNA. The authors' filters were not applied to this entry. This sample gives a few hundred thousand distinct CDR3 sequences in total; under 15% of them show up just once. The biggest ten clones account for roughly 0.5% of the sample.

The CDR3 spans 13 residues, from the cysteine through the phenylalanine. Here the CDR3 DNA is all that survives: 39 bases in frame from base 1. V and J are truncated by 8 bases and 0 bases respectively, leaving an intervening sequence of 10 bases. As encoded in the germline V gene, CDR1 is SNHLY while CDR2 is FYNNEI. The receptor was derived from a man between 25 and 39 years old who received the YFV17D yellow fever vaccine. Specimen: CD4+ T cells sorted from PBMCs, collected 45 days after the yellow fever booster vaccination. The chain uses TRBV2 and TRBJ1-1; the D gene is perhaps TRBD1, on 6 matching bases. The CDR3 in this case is CASGGQMNTEAFF. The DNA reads TGTGCCAGCGGGGGGCAGATGAACACTGAAGCTTTCTTT.